This TCR beta chain is drawn from a study of T cell responses to AZD1222 COVID-19 vaccine. V shed 3 bases and J shed 0 bases, with 11 bases lying between them. CDR3 size: 15 residues. Germline V gene lookup returns CDR1 SGHTA and CDR2 FQGTGA. Generated by immunoSEQ multiplex PCR, the TCRdb table keeps only in-frame clones and is missing some. The table records around 150,000 clones, approximately 92% of them present only once. The gene calls are TRBV7-3 and TRBJ1-1; D perhaps matches TRBD1 (6 bases). The origin of this receptor is an adult who received the AZD1222 COVID-19 vaccine. The starting material was peripheral blood, obtained 28 days after the second AZD1222 dose. This chain's CDR3 is CASSLSRGMNTEAFF. As DNA, the CDR3 is TGTGCCAGCAGCTTGTCCAGGGGTATGAACACTGAAGCTTTCTTT.